These 15 T cell receptor beta chains share one sample of origin, sequenced in a study of regulatory T cells in long-lasting Graves disease. In building TCR beta libraries, iRepertoire HTBI primers were used together with Arm-PCR of CDR3 regions. MiXCR, applied by TCRdb to the multiplex PCR reads, yields one record per CDR3 protein. The table includes around 400,000 distinct CDR3 sequences, around 23% detected once. The time point was: persistent/refractory GD, antithyroid drugs over 5 years with positive TRAb. Construction of the TCR library relied on RNA isolated from PBMCs. The sequencing here drew on peripheral blood mononuclear cells (PBMCs), taken when the disease was refractory, from a patient treated with antithyroid drugs. These receptors were taken from a female donor with Graves disease.

Ten or more counts support this clonotype. V and J are TRBV20-1 and TRBJ1-5; TRBD1 matches at 8 bases. The length of the CDR3 is 14 residues. V lost 7 bases and J lost 0; bases outside the gene matches: 5. Germline V gives CDR1 DFQATT, CDR2 SNEGSKA (reference sequence). The CDR3 DNA follows: TGCAGTGTCACAGGGGGAAATAGCAATCAGCCCCAGCATTTT. Protein sequence: CSVTGGNSNQPQHF.

The chain joins TRBV5-1 to TRBJ2-1; TRBD2 aligns across 16 bases. The germline V gene has CDR1 SGHRS and CDR2 YFSETQ. This CDR3 region has 16 residues. V was clipped by 5 bases and J by 8 bases; unmatched bases: 7. The chain's CDR3 is CASRPGTSGRGDEQFF. The CDR3 bases are TGCGCCAGCAGACCCGGGACTAGCGGGAGGGGTGATGAGCAGTTCTTC.

This clonotype came up many times. The rearrangement links TRBV14 to TRBJ1-4, with D possibly TRBD1 on 6 matching bases. Germline V gene sequence: CDR1 SGHDN, CDR2 FVKESK. V was clipped by 0 bases and J by 4 bases, with 9 bases between them. CDR3 length: 15 amino acids. This CDR3 is CASSQEGQLNEKLFF. CDR3 in DNA: TGTGCCAGCAGCCAAGAAGGACAGCTTAATGAAAAACTGTTTTTT. The whole variable domain, filled in from reference TRBV14 and TRBJ1-4, reads EAGVTQFPSHSVIEKGQTVTLRCDPISGHDNLYWYRRVMGKEIKFLLHFVKESKQDESGMPNNRFLAERTGGTYSTLKVQPAELEDSGVYFCASSQEGQLNEKLFFGSGTQLSVL.

This clonotype was seen many times. V usage is TRBV27 and J usage is TRBJ1-6; 9 nucleotides agree with TRBD1. Germline-derived CDR1 and CDR2 are MNHEY and SMNVEV (reference sequence). The junction had 11 bases not matched to a gene; V was cut back by 5 bases and J by 6 bases. The CDR3 consists of 17 residues. The CDR3 region has the DNA TGTGCCAGCAGTCGCACCCCGGGACAGGGACGTAATTCACCCCTCCACTTT. This sequence encodes CASSRTPGQGRNSPLHF.

This clonotype turned up a few times. The chain uses TRBV14 and TRBJ2-2; D may correspond to TRBD1 or TRBD2 (5 bases each). Trimming took 2 bases from V and 2 from J, leaving 9 bases between them. The length of the CDR3 is 15 residues. Germline CDR1 and CDR2: SGHDN and FVKESK. CDR3 DNA sequence: TGTGCCAGCAGCCAACGGGACGTTAACACCGGGGAGCTGTTTTTT. Amino acid sequence: CASSQRDVNTGELFF.

About this clonotype: A read error may produce the germline difference seen at one junction end. The chain joins TRBV28 to TRBJ2-7, with TRBD2 matching over 9 bases. Per the germline V gene, CDR1 is MDHEN and CDR2 is SYDVKM. The CDR3 consists of 17 residues. CDR3 sequence (DNA): TGTGCCAGCAGTTATAGGAGCGGGAGGCCGAGCTCCTACGAGCAGCACTTC. Amino acids: CASSYRSGRPSSYEQHF.

The chain couples TRBV30 to TRBJ1-1, with D perhaps TRBD1 (5 bases). The CDR3 is 16 amino acids. V shed 4 bases and J shed 5 bases, with 23 bases lying between them. Germline V lookup: CDR1 GTSNPN, CDR2 SVGIG (reference sequence). The CDR3 DNA follows: TGTGCCTGGACTCTACCGGGACTCCCGGGTTTGACTGAAGCTTTCTTT. Translation gives CAWTLPGLPGLTEAFF.

This chain connects TRBV14 to TRBJ2-1; TRBD1 matches 11 bases. The CDR3 spans 16 residues. V gave up 0 bases and J gave up 6 bases; unmatched junction bases: 4. In germline, CDR1 is SGHDN, CDR2 FVKESK. The CDR3 nucleotides read TGTGCCAGCAGCCAAGATTGGACAGGGGGCCTCAATGAGCAGTTCTTC. It codes for CASSQDWTGGLNEQFF.

This clonotype was detected many times. CDR3 sequence reads: CASKKDRLFYGYTF. The CDR3 nucleotides are TGTGCCAGCAAAAAGGACAGGCTCTTCTATGGCTACACCTTC. V and J are TRBV6-2 or TRBV6-3 and TRBJ1-2, with 7 bases lining up with TRBD1. Germline V CDR1 and CDR2: MNHEY, SVGEGT. The CDR3 is 14 residues long. The V gene end was trimmed by 7 bases and the J gene end by 4 bases; junction bases not matched to a gene: 9.

This clonotype was detected a few times. The genes are TRBV19 and TRBJ2-3; D is tentatively TRBD1 or TRBD2 (5 bases each). This CDR3 spans 14 amino acids. V lost 1 base to trimming and J lost 2 bases, with 7 bases between them. The germline CDR1 and CDR2 sequences are LNHDA and SQIVND (reference sequence). As DNA, the CDR3 is TGTGCCAGTAGTATAGGAGGGACCACAGATACGCAGTATTTT. Protein product: CASSIGGTTDTQYF.

This clonotype was recorded many times. The J gene is TRBJ1-2, the V gene TRBV27; TRBD1 agrees at 9 bases. V shed 8 bases, J shed 7 bases, and the junction held 2 bases outside the gene matches. The CDR3 has 11 amino acids. CDR1 is MNHEY, CDR2 SMNVEV, per germline (reference sequence). CDR3: CASGQGSGYTF. The DNA for the CDR3 is TGTGCCAGCGGACAGGGGAGTGGCTACACCTTC.

In this sample, this clonotype turned up a few times. This chain uses TRBV20-1 with TRBJ2-5; D is uncertain. The V end was cut by 2 bases, the J end by 5 bases, with 12 bases between. Germline loops: CDR1 DFQATT, CDR2 SNEGSKA (reference sequence). The CDR3 contains 13 residues. The CDR3 nucleotides read TGCAGTGCTAGAAGGCATTCCGGGGAGACCCAGTACTTC. This encodes CSARRHSGETQYF.

In its sample, this clonotype was seen a few times. The rearrangement uses TRBV6-1 and TRBJ2-7; 7 bases line up with TRBD1. The CDR3 consists of 17 residues. With V trimmed by 1 base and J by 4 bases, 13 bases remained unmatched. From germline, CDR1 is MNHNS and CDR2 SASEGT. The CDR3 loop reads CASSEDRPGQRRYEQYF. The DNA of the CDR3 is TGTGCCAGCAGTGAAGACAGACCGGGACAGAGAAGATACGAGCAGTACTTC.

This clonotype was detected a few times. In DNA, the CDR3 is TGCAGCGTTGAAGACTTTTACACTGGACAGACTCAATCCTACGAGCAGTACTTC. Encoded protein: CSVEDFYTGQTQSYEQYF. The rearrangement joins TRBV29-1 to TRBJ2-7; weak D call: TRBD1 (6 bases). Germline assignment: CDR1 SQVTM and CDR2 ANQGSEA. This CDR3 region has 18 residues. V was trimmed by 0 bases and J by 1 base, leaving 22 bases between them.

The chain couples TRBV2 to TRBJ2-2, with TRBD2 matching 14 bases. V gave up 6 bases and J gave up 3 bases; unmatched junction bases: 6. This CDR3 spans 17 amino acids. Germline V gives CDR1 SNHLY, CDR2 FYNNEI. This CDR3 is CASRLGLAGEHTGELFF. Here the CDR3 DNA reads TGTGCCAGCAGATTGGGACTAGCGGGAGAGCACACCGGGGAGCTGTTTTTT.